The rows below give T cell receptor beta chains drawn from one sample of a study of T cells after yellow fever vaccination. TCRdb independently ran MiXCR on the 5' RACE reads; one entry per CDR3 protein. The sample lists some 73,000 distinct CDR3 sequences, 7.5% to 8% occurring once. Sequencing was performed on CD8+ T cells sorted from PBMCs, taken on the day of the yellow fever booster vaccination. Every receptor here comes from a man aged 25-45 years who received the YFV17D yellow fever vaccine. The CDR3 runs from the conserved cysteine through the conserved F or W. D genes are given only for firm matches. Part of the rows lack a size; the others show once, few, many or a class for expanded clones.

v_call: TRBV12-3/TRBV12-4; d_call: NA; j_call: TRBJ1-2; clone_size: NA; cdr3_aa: CASSLGGNGYTF; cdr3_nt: TGTGCCAGCAGTTTAGGGGGGAATGGCTACACCTTC
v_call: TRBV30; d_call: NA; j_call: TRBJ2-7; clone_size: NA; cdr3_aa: CAWSVARGEEQYF; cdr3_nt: TGTGCCTGGAGTGTAGCCAGGGGGGAGGAGCAGTACTTC
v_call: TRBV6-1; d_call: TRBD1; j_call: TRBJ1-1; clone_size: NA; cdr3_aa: CASSAYRGLSTEAFF; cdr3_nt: TGTGCCAGCAGTGCCTACAGGGGGCTCAGCACTGAAGCTTTCTTT
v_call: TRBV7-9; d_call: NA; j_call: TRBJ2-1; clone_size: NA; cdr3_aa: CASSFINEQFF; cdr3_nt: TGTGCCAGCAGCTTTATCAATGAGCAGTTCTTC
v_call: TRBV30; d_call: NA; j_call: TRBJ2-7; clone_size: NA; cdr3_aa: CAWSTGINSYEQYF; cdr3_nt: TGTGCCTGGAGTACAGGGATCAACTCCTACGAGCAGTACTTC
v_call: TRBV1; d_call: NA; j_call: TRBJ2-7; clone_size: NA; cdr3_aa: CTSSPGKPGAYEQYF; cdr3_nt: TGCACCAGCAGCCCAGGCAAGCCAGGGGCCTACGAGCAGTACTTC
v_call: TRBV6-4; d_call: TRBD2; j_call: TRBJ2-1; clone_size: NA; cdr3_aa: CASSELAGVYEQFF; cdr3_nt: TGTGCCAGCAGTGAACTAGCGGGGGTATATGAGCAGTTCTTC
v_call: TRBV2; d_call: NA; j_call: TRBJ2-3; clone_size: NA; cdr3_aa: CASTLEQGTDTQYF; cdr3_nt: TGTGCCAGCACCCTCGAACAGGGAACAGATACGCAGTATTTT
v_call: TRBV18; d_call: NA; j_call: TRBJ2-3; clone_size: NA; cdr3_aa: CASSPPRDTLSDTQYF; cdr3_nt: TGTGCCAGCTCACCACCACGGGACACCCTTTCAGATACGCAGTATTTT
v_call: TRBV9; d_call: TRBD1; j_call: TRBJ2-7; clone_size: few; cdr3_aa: CASSVSGTVAYEQYF; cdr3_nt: TGTGCCAGCAGCGTTTCCGGGACAGTTGCGTACGAGCAGTACTTC
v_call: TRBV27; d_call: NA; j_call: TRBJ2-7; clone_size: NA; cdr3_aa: CASGGNEQYF; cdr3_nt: TGTGCCAGCGGCGGCAACGAGCAGTACTTC
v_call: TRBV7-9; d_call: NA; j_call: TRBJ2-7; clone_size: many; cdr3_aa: CASTPGRIYEQYF; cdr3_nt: TGTGCCAGCACCCCGGGACGGATTTACGAGCAGTACTTC
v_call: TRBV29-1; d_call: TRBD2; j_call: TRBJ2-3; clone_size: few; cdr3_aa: CSVSPPASGSPRADTQYF; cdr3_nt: TGCAGTGTTTCCCCTCCGGCTAGCGGGAGTCCTAGAGCAGATACGCAGTATTTT
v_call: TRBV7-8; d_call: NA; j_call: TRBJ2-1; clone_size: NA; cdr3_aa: CASSAGAGPPANEQFF; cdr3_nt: TGTGCCAGCAGCGCTGGGGCGGGACCCCCGGCCAATGAGCAGTTCTTC
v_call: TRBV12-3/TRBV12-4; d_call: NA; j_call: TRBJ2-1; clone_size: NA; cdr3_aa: CASSQSSRPDNEQFF; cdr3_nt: TGTGCCAGCAGTCAGTCCAGTAGACCAGACAATGAGCAGTTCTTC
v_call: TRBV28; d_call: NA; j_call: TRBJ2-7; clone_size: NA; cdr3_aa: CASRPPSAAYEQYF; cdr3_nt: TGTGCCAGCAGGCCGCCTAGCGCAGCCTACGAGCAGTACTTC